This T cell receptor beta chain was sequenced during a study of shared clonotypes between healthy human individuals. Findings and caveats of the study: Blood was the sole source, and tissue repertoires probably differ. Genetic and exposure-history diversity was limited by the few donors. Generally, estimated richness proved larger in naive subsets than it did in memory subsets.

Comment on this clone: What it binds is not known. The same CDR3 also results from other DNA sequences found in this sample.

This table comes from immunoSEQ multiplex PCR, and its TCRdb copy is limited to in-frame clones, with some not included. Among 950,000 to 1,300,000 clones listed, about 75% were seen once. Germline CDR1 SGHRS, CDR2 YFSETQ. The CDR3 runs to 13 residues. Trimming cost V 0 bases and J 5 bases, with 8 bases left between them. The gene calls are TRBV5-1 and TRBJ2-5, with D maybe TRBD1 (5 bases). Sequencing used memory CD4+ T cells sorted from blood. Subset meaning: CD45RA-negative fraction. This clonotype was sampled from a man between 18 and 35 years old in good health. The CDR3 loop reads CASSLAGLETQYF. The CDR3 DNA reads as TGCGCCAGCAGCTTGGCAGGGCTTGAGACCCAGTACTTC.